These 19 T cell receptor beta chains came from one sample sequenced in a study of blood T cell repertoires in COVID-19. Clones were read by immunoSEQ multiplex PCR, and TCRdb kept only the in-frame ones, dropping some. Here the sample spans approximately 150,000 clones, 81% being singletons. Sequenced input: peripheral blood. These receptors came from a human donor in a cohort sampled during active COVID-19.

The J gene is TRBJ1-5, the V gene TRBV2, with TRBD1 matching 7 bases. Germline CDR1 SNHLY, CDR2 FYNNEI. The trim removed 4 bases at V and 4 bases at J, leaving 7 bases unmatched. The CDR3 contains 15 residues. The CDR3 nucleotides are TGTGCCAGCAGTGTAGTAGGGGGCGGGAATCAGCCCCAGCATTTT. Encoded protein: CASSVVGGGNQPQHF.

The chain combines TRBV19 with TRBJ1-5; D gene unclear. The CDR3 has 13 residues. The germline V and J ends were trimmed by 3 bases and 6 bases, with 9 bases remaining between them. Germline V gene sequence: CDR1 LNHDA, CDR2 SQIVND (reference sequence). DNA of the CDR3: TGTGCCAGTAGTATCCGTGAAGCTCAGCCCCAGCATTTT. This translates into CASSIREAQPQHF. Full variable domain (rest looked up from reference TRBV19 and TRBJ1-5): DGGITQSPKYLFRKEGQNVTLSCEQNLNHDAMYWYRQDPGQGLRLIYYSQIVNDFQKGDIAEGYSVSREKKESFPLTVTSAQKNPTAFYLCASSIREAQPQHFGDGTRLSIL.

This chain uses TRBV7-3 with TRBJ2-7; 9 bases align to TRBD1. With 5 bases clipped from V and 3 bases from J, the junction kept 5 bases outside the gene matches. Germline V gene data show CDR1 as SGHTA and CDR2 as FQGTGA. This CDR3 is built from 14 residues. CDR3 DNA: TGTGCCAGCAGCCAAACGGGACAGGGCTACGAGCAGTACTTC. Amino acids: CASSQTGQGYEQYF.

The chain joins TRBV6-1 to TRBJ2-1; 9 bases agree with TRBD1. Germline V gene data show CDR1 as MNHNS and CDR2 as SASEGT. CDR3 length: 16 amino acids. V trimming: 3 bases; J trimming: 6 bases; junction bases outside the gene matches: 9. The DNA of the CDR3 is TGTGCCAGCAGTGACCCTTGGACAGGGGTGGTCAATGAGCAGTTCTTC. This encodes CASSDPWTGVVNEQFF.

This sequence joins TRBV5-1 and TRBJ1-6; TRBD1 agrees at 9 bases. Germline V gene data show CDR1 as SGHRS and CDR2 as YFSETQ. The CDR3 runs 15 residues. V was pared by 4 bases and J by 9 bases, with 8 bases of the junction left unmatched. CDR3 nucleotides: TGCGCCAGCAGCACTCGGGGGGGACAGGGTTCACCCCTCCACTTT. Its protein is CASSTRGGQGSPLHF.

The rearrangement links TRBV28 to TRBJ2-7, with 7 nucleotides matching TRBD1. Looked up from germline, CDR1 is MDHEN and CDR2 is SYDVKM. V was pared by 6 bases and J by 2 bases, with 1 base of the junction left unmatched. The CDR3 is 12 residues long. The CDR3 sequence is CASRGTAYEQYF. In DNA, the CDR3 is TGTGCCAGCAGAGGGACAGCCTACGAGCAGTACTTC.

The rearrangement links TRBV18 to TRBJ2-7; tentatively, D is TRBD1 (6 bases). Germline V CDR1 and CDR2: KGHSH, LQKENI. This CDR3 region has 14 residues. V lost 3 bases to trimming and J lost 1 base, with 10 bases between them. DNA for the CDR3: TGTGCCAGCTCACCGCCTGGACAGTCCTACGAGCAGTACTTC. Translated, it gives CASSPPGQSYEQYF.

In its sample, this clone was seen a few times. The CDR3 sequence is CASRAGDNEQFF. In DNA form, the CDR3 reads TGTGCCAGCAGAGCAGGGGACAATGAGCAGTTCTTC. The V gene is TRBV3-1 (or the pseudogene TRBV3-2), the J gene TRBJ2-1, with a tentative D call TRBD1 (6 bases). V lost 6 bases and J 5 bases, leaving 8 bases between the germline ends. CDR3 length: 12 amino acids. CDR1 and CDR2 from the germline V gene are LGHDT and YNNKEL (reference sequence).

The rearrangement joins TRBV11-3 to TRBJ2-4; a weak D match, TRBD2 (5 bases). The V gene lost 1 base and the J gene lost 5 bases, with 12 bases spanning the gap. The CDR3 is 15 residues long. Germline V gene lookup returns CDR1 SGHNT and CDR2 YENEEA. CDR3 sequence reads: CASSLGGGGENIQYF. Written as DNA, the CDR3 is TGTGCCAGCAGCTTAGGAGGAGGCGGAGAAAACATTCAGTACTTC. Supplemented by reference TRBV11-3 and TRBJ2-4, the full variable domain reads EAGVVQSPRYKIIEKKQPVAFWCNPISGHNTLYWYLQNLGQGPELLIRYENEEAVDDSQLPKDRFSAERLKGVDSTLKIQPAELGDSAVYLCASSLGGGGENIQYFGAGTRLSVL.

This clone was found a few times. The chain employs TRBV6-1 and TRBJ1-1; D is unclear. CDR1 and CDR2 (germline): MNHNS, SASEGT. The germline V and J ends were trimmed by 3 bases and 5 bases, with 10 bases remaining between them. This CDR3 is 13 amino acids long. CDR3 residues: CASSEWGVTEAFF. CDR3 in DNA: TGTGCCAGCAGTGAGTGGGGAGTTACTGAAGCTTTCTTT.

The chain employs TRBV9 and TRBJ1-2; 7 bases match TRBD1. CDR1 is SGDLS, CDR2 YYNGEE, per germline. This CDR3 comprises 16 residues. The ends lost 0 bases at V and 4 bases at J; junction bases unmatched: 9. The chain's CDR3 is CASSVGGGTESYGYTF. The DNA of the CDR3 is TGTGCCAGCAGCGTAGGTGGGGGGACAGAAAGCTATGGCTACACCTTC.

This clone came up once. The chain recombines TRBV27 with TRBJ2-6; the D gene is possibly TRBD1 (6 bases). The CDR3 runs to 16 residues. Germline CDR1 reads MNHEY; CDR2 reads SMNVEV (reference sequence). With 4 bases removed from V and 2 bases from J, the gap between germline ends came to 12 bases. CDR3 region: CASSSVGQPGANVLTF. The CDR3 region has the DNA TGTGCCAGCAGTTCCGTTGGACAGCCTGGGGCCAACGTCCTGACTTTC.

This clone is a singleton in its sample. DNA of the CDR3: TGTGCCAGTCTAGAGCCTTCGAACACCGGGGAGCTGTTTTTT. It codes for CASLEPSNTGELFF. This sequence joins TRBV19 and TRBJ2-2; D remains ambiguous. The CDR3 length is 14 residues. The V end lost 8 bases, the J end lost 0 bases, and 10 bases lay between the germline ends. From germline, CDR1 is LNHDA and CDR2 SQIVND (reference sequence). Supplemented by reference TRBV19 and TRBJ2-2, the full variable domain reads DGGITQSPKYLFRKEGQNVTLSCEQNLNHDAMYWYRQDPGQGLRLIYYSQIVNDFQKGDIAEGYSVSREKKESFPLTVTSAQKNPTAFYLCASLEPSNTGELFFGEGSRLTVL.

V is TRBV27 and J is TRBJ2-3; 12 bases map to TRBD2. This CDR3 spans 15 amino acids. The V gene end was trimmed by 6 bases and the J gene end by 5 bases; junction bases not matched to a gene: 6. CDR1 is MNHEY and CDR2 is SMNVEV in the germline V gene (reference sequence). The CDR3 loop reads CASSLAGGPRDTQYF. For the CDR3, the DNA is TGTGCCAGCAGCCTAGCGGGAGGGCCGCGAGATACGCAGTATTTT.

The chain uses TRBV20-1 and TRBJ1-2; D is possibly TRBD1 (5 bases). The germline V gene encodes CDR1 DFQATT and CDR2 SNEGSKA (reference sequence). Deletions cut 3 bases from V and 6 bases from J, with 11 bases between. There are 12 residues in the CDR3. CDR3 sequence (DNA): TGCAGTGCTAGTCAGGGCAGGAATGGCTACACCTTC. This gives the protein CSASQGRNGYTF.

The chain combines TRBV10-2 with TRBJ2-4; possible D gene TRBD2, 6 bases. Germline V gene sequence: CDR1 WSHSY, CDR2 SAAADI. Trimming took off 3 bases at V and 1 base at J, with 16 bases between the two ends. The CDR3 covers 17 residues. Here the CDR3 reads CASSEIPGGRAKNIQYF. Written as DNA, the CDR3 is TGCGCCAGCAGTGAAATCCCTGGAGGGAGGGCCAAAAACATTCAGTACTTC.

This clone was picked up one time. CDR3 nucleotides: TGTGCCAGCAGCGTGACAGGGCATTCGGGTGAAAAACTGTTTTTT. Translating gives CASSVTGHSGEKLFF. This chain joins TRBV9 and TRBJ1-4; 7 bases match TRBD1. CDR1 SGDLS and CDR2 YYNGEE come from the germline V gene. The J segment lost 7 bases and the V segment lost 2 bases, leaving 8 bases of the junction unmatched. This CDR3 is built from 15 residues. Based on the CDR3 plus reference TRBV9 and TRBJ1-4, the full variable domain is DSGVTQTPKHLITATGQRVTLRCSPRSGDLSVYWYQQSLDQGLQFLIQYYNGEERAKGNILERFSAQQFPDLHSELNLSSLELGDSALYFCASSVTGHSGEKLFFGSGTQLSVL.

The CDR3 loop reads CASSKGASYEQYF. In nucleotides, the CDR3 is TGTGCCAGCAGTAAGGGGGCCTCCTACGAGCAGTACTTC. The chain carries TRBV25-1 and TRBJ2-7, with 7 bases that match TRBD1. CDR1 and CDR2 from the germline V gene are MGHDK and SYGVNS. The junction had 1 base not matched to a gene; V was cut back by 5 bases and J by 0 bases. The CDR3 is 13 residues long.

V usage is TRBV6-5 and J usage is TRBJ1-6; 8 bases align to TRBD1. The CDR3 totals 15 residues. Germline values: CDR1 MNHEY, CDR2 SVGAGI. The V and J ends lost 2 bases and 8 bases, in that order; junction bases with no gene match: 5. CDR3 sequence: CASSYGGQGHSPLHF. CDR3 in DNA: TGTGCCAGCAGTTACGGTGGACAGGGACATTCACCCCTCCACTTT.